This T cell receptor (beta chain) was recovered during a study of T cell responses to AZD1222 COVID-19 vaccine. The study, taken as a whole, reports: Nearly half of spike-specific TCRs reportedly go after variant regions that carry no mutations. CD4 TCRs covered the whole spike, strongest at regions 160-218 and 743-854. Sampled repertoires all dated from after the peak T cell response. Females made up more of the donors, who were largely white British, and clonal diversity may have come out too low.

Data came from immunoSEQ multiplex PCR; TCRdb stores just in-frame clones and leaves some out. In the table there are 150,000 to 200,000 clones, roughly 91% of which are singletons. Comments on this clone: Its cognate antigen is unknown.

Trimming stripped 0 bases from V and 1 base from J, with 15 bases between. CDR3 size: 16 residues. In germline, CDR1 is GTSNPN, CDR2 SVGIG (reference sequence). The receptor was derived from an adult who received the AZD1222 COVID-19 vaccine. The rearrangement links TRBV30 to TRBJ1-1, with D possibly TRBD1 on 5 matching bases. This material consisted of peripheral blood, taken 28 days after the second AZD1222 dose. The CDR3 DNA sequence: TGTGCCTGGAGTGTATGGGGAACAGGAAGGAACACTGAAGCTTTCTTT. Its protein is CAWSVWGTGRNTEAFF.